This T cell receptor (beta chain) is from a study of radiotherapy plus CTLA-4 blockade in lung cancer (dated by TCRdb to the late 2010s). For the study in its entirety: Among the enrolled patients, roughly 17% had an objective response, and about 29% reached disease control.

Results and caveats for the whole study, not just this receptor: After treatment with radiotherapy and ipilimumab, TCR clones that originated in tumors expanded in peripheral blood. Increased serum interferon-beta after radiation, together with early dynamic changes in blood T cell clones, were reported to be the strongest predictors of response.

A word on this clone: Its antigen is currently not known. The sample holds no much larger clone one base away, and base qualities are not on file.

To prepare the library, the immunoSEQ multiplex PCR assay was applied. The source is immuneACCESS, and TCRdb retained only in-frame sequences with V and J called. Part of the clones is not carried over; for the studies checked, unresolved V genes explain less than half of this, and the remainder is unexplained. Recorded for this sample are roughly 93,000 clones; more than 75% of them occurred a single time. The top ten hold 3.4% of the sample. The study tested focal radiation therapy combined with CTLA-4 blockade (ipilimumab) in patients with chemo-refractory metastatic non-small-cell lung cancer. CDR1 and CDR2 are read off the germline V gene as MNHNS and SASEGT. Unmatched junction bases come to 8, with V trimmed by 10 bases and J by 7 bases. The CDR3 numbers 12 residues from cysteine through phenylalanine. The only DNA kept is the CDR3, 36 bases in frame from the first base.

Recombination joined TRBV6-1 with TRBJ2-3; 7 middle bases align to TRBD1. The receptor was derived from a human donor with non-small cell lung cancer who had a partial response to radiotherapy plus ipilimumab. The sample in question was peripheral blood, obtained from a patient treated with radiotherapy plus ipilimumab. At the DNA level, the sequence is TGTGCCACCTCGACAGGGAGTTATACGCAGTATTTT. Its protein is CATSTGSYTQYF.